Below, one T cell receptor (beta chain) is given with its context. Its antigen remains unidentified. The PCR employed 60 Vbeta primers together with 13 Jbeta primers. Using immunoSEQ multiplex PCR, the repertoire was profiled, and TCRdb retains in-frame clones only, with some absent. The data contain around 150,000 clones, approximately 80% of them singletons. This sample was included in a study of cytomegalovirus exposure and HLA in healthy donors. Per germline, CDR1 SGHRS and CDR2 YFSETQ. V was shortened by 2 bases and J by 0 bases, with 12 bases between the two germline ends. This CDR3 contains 15 residues. General study findings and limits: Within the data, a cluster of highly shared sequence variants was likely a sequencing artifact.

V usage is TRBV5-1 and J usage is TRBJ2-7, with D tentatively TRBD1 (5 bases). This clonotype originated in a man aged 18 to 29 in good health and CMV-seropositive. What was sequenced was PBMCs. The DNA of the CDR3 is TGCGCCAGCAGCTTTGACAGATCGGGCTCCTACGAGCAGTACTTC. Its protein is CASSFDRSGSYEQYF.